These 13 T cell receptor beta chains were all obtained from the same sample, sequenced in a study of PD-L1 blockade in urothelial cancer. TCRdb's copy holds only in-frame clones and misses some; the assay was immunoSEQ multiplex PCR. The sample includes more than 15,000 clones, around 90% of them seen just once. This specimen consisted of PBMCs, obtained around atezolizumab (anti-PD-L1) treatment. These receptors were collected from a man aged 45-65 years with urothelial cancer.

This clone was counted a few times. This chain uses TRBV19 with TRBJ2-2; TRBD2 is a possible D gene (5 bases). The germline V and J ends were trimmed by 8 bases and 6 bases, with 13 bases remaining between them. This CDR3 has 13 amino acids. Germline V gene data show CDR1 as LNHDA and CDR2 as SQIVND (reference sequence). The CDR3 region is CASGRGEAGELFF. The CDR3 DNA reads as TGTGCCAGTGGGAGAGGCGAAGCCGGGGAGCTGTTTTTT.

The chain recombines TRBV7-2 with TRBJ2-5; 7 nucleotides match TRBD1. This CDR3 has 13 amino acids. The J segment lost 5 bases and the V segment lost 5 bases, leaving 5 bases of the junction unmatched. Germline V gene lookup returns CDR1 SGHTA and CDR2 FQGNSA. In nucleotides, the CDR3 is TGTGCCAGCAGCCCACAGGGGCGGGAGACCCAGTACTTC. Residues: CASSPQGRETQYF.

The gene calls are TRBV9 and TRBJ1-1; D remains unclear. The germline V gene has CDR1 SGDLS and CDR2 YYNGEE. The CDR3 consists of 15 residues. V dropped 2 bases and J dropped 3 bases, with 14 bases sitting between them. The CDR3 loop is CASSVDGSRYTEAFF. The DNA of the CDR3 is TGTGCCAGCAGCGTCGATGGAAGCAGGTACACTGAAGCTTTCTTT. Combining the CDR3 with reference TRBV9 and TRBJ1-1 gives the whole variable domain DSGVTQTPKHLITATGQRVTLRCSPRSGDLSVYWYQQSLDQGLQFLIQYYNGEERAKGNILERFSAQQFPDLHSELNLSSLELGDSALYFCASSVDGSRYTEAFFGQGTRLTVV.

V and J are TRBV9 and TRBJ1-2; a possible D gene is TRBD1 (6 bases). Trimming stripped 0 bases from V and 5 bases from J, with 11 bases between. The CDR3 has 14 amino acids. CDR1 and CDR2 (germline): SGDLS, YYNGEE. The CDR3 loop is CASSVDRTEYGYTF. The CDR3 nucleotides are TGTGCCAGCAGCGTAGATCGGACAGAGTATGGCTACACCTTC.

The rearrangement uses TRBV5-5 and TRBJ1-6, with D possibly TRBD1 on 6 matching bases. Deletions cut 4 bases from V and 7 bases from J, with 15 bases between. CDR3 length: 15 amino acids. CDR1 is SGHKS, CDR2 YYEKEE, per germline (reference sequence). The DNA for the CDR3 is TGTGCCAGCAGCAGCCGGGACAACGAAAATTCACCCCTCCACTTT. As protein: CASSSRDNENSPLHF. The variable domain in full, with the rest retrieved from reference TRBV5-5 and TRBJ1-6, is DAGVTQSPTHLIKTRGQQVTLRCSPISGHKSVSWYQQVLGQGPQFIFQYYEKEERGRGNFPDRFSARQFPNYSSELNVNALLLGDSALYLCASSSRDNENSPLHFGNGTRLTVT.

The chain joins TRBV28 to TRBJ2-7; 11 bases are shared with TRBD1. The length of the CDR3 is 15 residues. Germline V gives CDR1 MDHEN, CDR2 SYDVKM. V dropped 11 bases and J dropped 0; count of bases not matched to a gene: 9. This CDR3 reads CAANSGTGGSYEQYF. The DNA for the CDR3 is TGTGCCGCAAACTCCGGGACAGGGGGCTCCTACGAGCAGTACTTC. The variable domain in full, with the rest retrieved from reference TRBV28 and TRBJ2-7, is DVKVTQSSRYLVKRTGEKVFLECVQDMDHENMFWYRQDPGLGLRLIYFSYDVKMKEKGDIPEGYSVSREKKERFSLILESASTNQTSMYLCAANSGTGGSYEQYFGPGTRLTVT.

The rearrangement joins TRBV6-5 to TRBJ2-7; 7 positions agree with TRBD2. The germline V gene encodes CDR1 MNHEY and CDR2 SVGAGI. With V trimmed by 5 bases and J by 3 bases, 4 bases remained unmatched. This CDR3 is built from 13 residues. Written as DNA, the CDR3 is TGTGCCAGCAGTGACGGCGGGGGCTACGAGCAGTACTTC. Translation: CASSDGGGYEQYF.

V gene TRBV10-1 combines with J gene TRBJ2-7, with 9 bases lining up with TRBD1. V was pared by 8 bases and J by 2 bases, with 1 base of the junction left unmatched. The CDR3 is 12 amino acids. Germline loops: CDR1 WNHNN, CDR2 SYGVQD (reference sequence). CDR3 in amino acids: CASGTGTYEQYF. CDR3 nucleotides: TGCGCCAGCGGGACAGGGACCTACGAGCAGTACTTC.

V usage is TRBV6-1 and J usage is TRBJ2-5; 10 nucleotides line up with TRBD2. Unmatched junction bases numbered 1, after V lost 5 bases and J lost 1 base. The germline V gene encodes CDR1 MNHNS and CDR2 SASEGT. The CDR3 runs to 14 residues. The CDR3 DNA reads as TGTGCCAGCAGTAAGCGGGAGGGCCAAGAGACCCAGTACTTC. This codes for CASSKREGQETQYF.

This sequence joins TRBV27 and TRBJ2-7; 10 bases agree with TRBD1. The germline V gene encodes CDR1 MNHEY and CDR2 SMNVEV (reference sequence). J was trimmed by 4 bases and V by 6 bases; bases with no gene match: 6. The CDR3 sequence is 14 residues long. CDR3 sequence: CASSPGTGEYEQYF. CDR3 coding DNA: TGTGCCAGCAGCCCCGGGACAGGGGAGTACGAGCAGTACTTC.

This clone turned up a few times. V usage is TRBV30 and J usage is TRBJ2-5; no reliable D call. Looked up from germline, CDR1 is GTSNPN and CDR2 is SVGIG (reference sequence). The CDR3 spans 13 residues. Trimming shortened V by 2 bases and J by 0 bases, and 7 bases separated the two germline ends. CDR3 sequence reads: CAWSPKNQETQYF. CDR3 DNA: TGTGCCTGGAGTCCTAAAAACCAAGAGACCCAGTACTTC.

The CDR3 DNA is TGTGCCACCAGCAGAGACAGACAAGAGACCCAGTACTTC. Protein sequence: CATSRDRQETQYF. This sequence joins TRBV15 and TRBJ2-5, with D unresolved. Trimming shortened V by 0 bases and J by 2 bases, and 4 bases separated the two germline ends. Germline CDR1 LNHNV, CDR2 YYDKDF (reference sequence). The CDR3 loop spans 13 amino acids.

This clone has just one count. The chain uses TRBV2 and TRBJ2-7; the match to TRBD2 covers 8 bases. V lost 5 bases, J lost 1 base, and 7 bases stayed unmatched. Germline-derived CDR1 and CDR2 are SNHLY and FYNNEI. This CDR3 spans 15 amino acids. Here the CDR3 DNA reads TGTGCCAGCAGTAGACTTGCGGGGGGTTCCTACGAGCAGTACTTC. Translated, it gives CASSRLAGGSYEQYF.